The T cell receptor beta chain described here comes from a study of cytomegalovirus exposure and HLA in healthy donors. Study-wide results and caveats: Researchers counted around 180 TCR beta chains as cytomegalovirus-associated. Researchers reported in a later analysis that a missense DCLRE1C variant was tied to TCR beta V- and J-gene trimming. One cluster of highly shared sequence variants probably arose as a sequencing artifact.

Primers included in the PCR were 60 Vbeta and 13 Jbeta primers. The assay was immunoSEQ multiplex PCR, and TCRdb's table has in-frame clones only and misses some. Among approximately 90,000 clones listed, 85% were seen once. This CDR3 spans 16 amino acids. In germline, CDR1 is SEHNR, CDR2 FQNEAQ (reference sequence). A word on this clone: Its antigen remains unknown. One end of the junction varies from germline; a read error may be responsible.

The rearrangement joins TRBV7-9 to TRBJ2-1, with 12 bases that match TRBD2. The sequence was obtained from a man aged 35-49 years in good health and CMV-seropositive. The material sequenced was PBMCs. The CDR3 loop is CSSSLEGRLAGEVQFF. The CDR3 nucleotides are TGTTCCAGCAGCTTAGAGGGGAGACTAGCGGGAGAGGTGCAGTTCTTC.